This T cell receptor (beta chain) was observed in a study of Graves' ophthalmopathy and Graves' hyperthyroidism. RNA transcripts were the template, and TCR beta CDR3 regions were amplified from them. Scientists carried out first-round RT-PCR using HTBI primers and then a second-round multiplex PCR. TCRdb reprocessed the multiplex PCR reads via MiXCR and lists one record per CDR3 protein. The table has almost 750,000 distinct CDR3 sequences, roughly two fifths seen once. Trimming took 10 bases from V and 1 from J, leaving 10 bases between them. CDR1 and CDR2 (germline): WSHSY, SAAADI. The CDR3 runs to 13 residues.

The sample comprised peripheral blood. The TCR originated in an adult man with Graves' ophthalmopathy. The chain is built from TRBV10-2 and TRBJ2-2, with D possibly TRBD1 on 5 matching bases. The CDR3 DNA reads as TGCGCCACCTACAGGATGAACACCGGGGAGCTGTTTTTT. This gives the protein CATYRMNTGELFF.